Listed below are T cell receptor beta chains from one sample, sequenced in a study of cytomegalovirus exposure and HLA in healthy donors. Sequencing was performed with immunoSEQ multiplex PCR; in TCRdb, only in-frame clones are kept and a portion is missing. The sample yields some 45,000 clones, about two thirds seen once. Sequencing used PBMCs. The source is a woman aged 30 to 39 in good health and CMV-seronegative. Both conserved end residues are part of each CDR3. D genes are given only for firm matches. Clone size is not always given. Where it is, it says once, few, many or a class for expanded clones.

J: TRBJ2-3; D: -; V: TRBV5-1; size: -; DNA: TGCGCCAGCAGCTCAACATCGACTGGAACAGATACGCAGTATTTT; CDR3: CASSSTSTGTDTQYF
J: TRBJ2-3; D: TRBD2; V: TRBV7-7; size: -; DNA: TGTGCCAGCAGCGCTAGCGGGATGGTCGGAGATACGCAGTATTTT; CDR3: CASSASGMVGDTQYF
J: TRBJ2-7; D: -; V: TRBV6-5; size: -; DNA: TGTGCCAGCAGTTCGGGGGGACAGGAGCACTACGAGCAGTACTTC; CDR3: CASSSGGQEHYEQYF
J: TRBJ2-3; D: -; V: TRBV7-2; size: -; DNA: TGTGCCAGCAGCTTATATGGGGACACCGGGGATACGCAGTATTTT; CDR3: CASSLYGDTGDTQYF
J: TRBJ1-3; D: -; V: TRBV30; size: -; DNA: TGTGCCTGGAGTGTCCTCTTAAACACCATATATTTT; CDR3: CAWSVLLNTIYF
J: TRBJ1-1; D: -; V: TRBV2; size: -; DNA: TGTGCCAGCGAGGGGAGGGTCAGGAACACTGAAGCTTTCTTT; CDR3: CASEGRVRNTEAFF
J: TRBJ1-1; D: -; V: TRBV6-1; size: -; DNA: TGTGCCAGCAGTGTTCGAGAGGACACTGAAGCTTTCTTT; CDR3: CASSVREDTEAFF
J: TRBJ2-7; D: -; V: TRBV28; size: -; DNA: TGTGCCAGCAGGGCTGGACTGAACTACGAGCAGTACTTC; CDR3: CASRAGLNYEQYF
J: TRBJ1-5; D: TRBD1; V: TRBV30; size: -; DNA: TGTGCCTGGAGTAGTTGGAGAGGACAGGGCTTTAGTCAGCCCCAGCATTTT; CDR3: CAWSSWRGQGFSQPQHF
J: TRBJ1-1; D: TRBD1; V: TRBV28; size: -; DNA: TGTGCCAGCAGTATAAGGACAGGGAGCACTGAAGCTTTCTTT; CDR3: CASSIRTGSTEAFF
J: TRBJ2-5; D: TRBD1; V: TRBV28; size: -; DNA: TGTGCCAGCAGGTTACAGGGGGGTGAGACCCAGTACTTC; CDR3: CASRLQGGETQYF
J: TRBJ1-5; D: TRBD1; V: TRBV14; size: -; DNA: TGTGCCAGCAGCCGGACAGGGAGCAATCAGCCCCAGCATTTT; CDR3: CASSRTGSNQPQHF
J: TRBJ1-2; D: TRBD1; V: TRBV20-1; size: -; DNA: TGCAGTGCTGGGACAGGCTATGGCTACACCTTC; CDR3: CSAGTGYGYTF
J: TRBJ2-7; D: -; V: TRBV7-9; size: -; DNA: TGTGCCAGCAGCTTGGGGCAGGGGTTTCACGAGCAGTACTTC; CDR3: CASSLGQGFHEQYF
J: TRBJ2-3; D: -; V: TRBV4-2; size: -; DNA: TGTGCCAGCAGCCAAGGACTGTGGCTATCGCAGTATTTT; CDR3: CASSQGLWLSQYF
J: TRBJ2-3; D: TRBD1; V: TRBV30; size: once; DNA: TGTGCCTGGACGCCCGGGACAGGGAGGGGGACATGGGATACGCAGTATTTT; CDR3: CAWTPGTGRGTWDTQYF
J: TRBJ2-5; D: -; V: TRBV7-7; size: -; DNA: TGTGCCAGCAGCTGGGGGCGGGGGAACCAAGAGACCCAGTACTTC; CDR3: CASSWGRGNQETQYF
J: TRBJ1-5; D: -; V: TRBV2; size: -; DNA: TGTGCCAGCAGCCCGGCGGGCCGGCCCCAGCATTTT; CDR3: CASSPAGRPQHF
J: TRBJ2-5; D: TRBD2; V: TRBV7-2; size: -; DNA: TGTGCCAGCACCCTCACTAGCGGGACAGAGACCCAGTACTTC; CDR3: CASTLTSGTETQYF
J: TRBJ1-2; D: TRBD1; V: TRBV6-5; size: -; DNA: TGTGCCAGCAGCCGACAGGGGGCGTATGGCTACACCTTC; CDR3: CASSRQGAYGYTF
J: TRBJ2-7; D: TRBD2; V: TRBV10-2; size: -; DNA: TGCGCCAGCAGTGGAACTAGCGGATCCTACGAGCAGTACTTC; CDR3: CASSGTSGSYEQYF
J: TRBJ2-5; D: -; V: TRBV6-1; size: -; DNA: TGTGCCACCTCCCGGGAGAACGTGGAGACCCAGTACTTC; CDR3: CATSRENVETQYF
J: TRBJ1-5; D: TRBD1; V: TRBV28; size: -; DNA: TGTGCCAGCACCCCTGCGGGACAGGGGAGTCAGCCCCAGCATTTT; CDR3: CASTPAGQGSQPQHF
J: TRBJ2-1; D: TRBD2; V: TRBV30; size: many; DNA: TGTGCCTCCACCCCTGCGGGAGGCTCCTACAATGAGCAGTTCTTC; CDR3: CASTPAGGSYNEQFF
J: TRBJ1-1; D: -; V: TRBV7-2; size: -; DNA: TGTGCCAGCAGCTTAGAAACGGAGTACGAAGCTTTCTTT; CDR3: CASSLETEYEAFF
J: TRBJ1-4; D: -; V: TRBV28; size: -; DNA: TGTGCCAGCTCCCTGGGGGGGTATAATGAAAAACTGTTTTTT; CDR3: CASSLGGYNEKLFF
J: TRBJ1-3; D: -; V: TRBV6-1; size: -; DNA: TGTGCCAGCAGCGACAGTTCTCTGGGAAACACCATATATTTT; CDR3: CASSDSSLGNTIYF
J: TRBJ1-5; D: TRBD1; V: TRBV28; size: once; DNA: TGTGCCAGCAGTTTGGACAGGGTGGATAACCAGCCCCAGCATTTT; CDR3: CASSLDRVDNQPQHF
J: TRBJ1-2; D: -; V: TRBV21-1; size: -; DNA: TGTGCCAGCTGGGGCTGGGGCTATGGCTACACCTTC; CDR3: CASWGWGYGYTF
J: TRBJ1-5; D: -; V: TRBV6-1; size: medium-sized; DNA: TGTGCCAGCAGTAAAACGGTGGGCAATCAGCCCCAGCATTTT; CDR3: CASSKTVGNQPQHF
J: TRBJ1-2; D: -; V: TRBV28; size: -; DNA: TGTGCCAGCAGTTTTATTAACCACGGAGTATATGGCTACACCTTC; CDR3: CASSFINHGVYGYTF
J: TRBJ2-1; D: -; V: TRBV18; size: few; DNA: TGTGCCAGCTCACCCGTTGGAGACAATGAGCAGTTCTTC; CDR3: CASSPVGDNEQFF
J: TRBJ2-7; D: TRBD1; V: TRBV10-2; size: -; DNA: TGCGCCAGCAGTGAAGAGGACAGGGCGAGCTCCTACGAGCAGTACTTC; CDR3: CASSEEDRASSYEQYF
J: TRBJ1-1; D: -; V: TRBV6-1; size: -; DNA: TGTGCCAGCAGTGTGGGGGCTCACACTGAAGCTTTCTTT; CDR3: CASSVGAHTEAFF
J: TRBJ2-5; D: TRBD1; V: TRBV5-4; size: -; DNA: TGTGCCAGCAGCCAGACAGGGGTCGGGGAGACCCAGTACTTC; CDR3: CASSQTGVGETQYF
J: TRBJ2-5; D: TRBD1; V: TRBV5-1; size: -; DNA: TGCGCCAGCAGCACCGGACAGGGGCAAGAGACCCAGTACTTC; CDR3: CASSTGQGQETQYF
J: TRBJ2-7; D: -; V: TRBV7-3; size: -; DNA: TGTGCCAGCAGCTGGGGGCCTCTGGGCGAGCAGTACTTC; CDR3: CASSWGPLGEQYF
J: TRBJ1-1; D: -; V: TRBV2; size: -; DNA: TGTGCCAGCAGTGAACTGGCCCCTGAAGCTTTCTTT; CDR3: CASSELAPEAFF
J: TRBJ2-1; D: -; V: TRBV6-1; size: -; DNA: TGTGCCAGCAGCCACGACAACGTACCTACACATGAGCAGTTCTTC; CDR3: CASSHDNVPTHEQFF
J: TRBJ2-7; D: -; V: TRBV2; size: few; DNA: TGTGCCAGCACCCCCCAGGTCCTGAGCTCCTACGAGCAGTACTTC; CDR3: CASTPQVLSSYEQYF
J: TRBJ1-1; D: -; V: TRBV29-1; size: -; DNA: TGCAGCTCGGGGGTGTTCACTGAAGCTTTCTTT; CDR3: CSSGVFTEAFF
J: TRBJ1-5; D: TRBD1; V: TRBV28; size: -; DNA: TGTGCCAGCCACAGTCTAGCCGACAGGGAGTTTCAGCCCCAGCATTTT; CDR3: CASHSLADREFQPQHF
J: TRBJ1-4; D: -; V: TRBV2; size: once; DNA: TGTGCCAGCAGGAAGGACAGTTATCAGGCCAGCGAAAAACTGTTTTTT; CDR3: CASRKDSYQASEKLFF